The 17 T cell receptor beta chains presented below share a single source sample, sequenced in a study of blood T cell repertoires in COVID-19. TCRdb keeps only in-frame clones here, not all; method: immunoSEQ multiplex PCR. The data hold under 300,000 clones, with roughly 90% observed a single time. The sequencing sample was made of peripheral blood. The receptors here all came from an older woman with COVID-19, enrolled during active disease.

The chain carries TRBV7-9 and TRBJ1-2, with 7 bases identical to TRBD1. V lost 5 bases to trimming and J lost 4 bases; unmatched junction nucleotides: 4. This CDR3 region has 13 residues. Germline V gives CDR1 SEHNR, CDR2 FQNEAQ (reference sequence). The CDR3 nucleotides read TGTGCCAGCAGCCGGGACAGTCTCTATGGCTACACCTTC. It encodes CASSRDSLYGYTF.

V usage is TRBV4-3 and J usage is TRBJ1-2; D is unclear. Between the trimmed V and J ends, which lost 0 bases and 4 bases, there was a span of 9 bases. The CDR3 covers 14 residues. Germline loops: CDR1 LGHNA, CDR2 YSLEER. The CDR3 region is CASSQDGRSYGYTF. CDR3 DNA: TGCGCCAGCAGCCAAGATGGCAGAAGCTATGGCTACACCTTC.

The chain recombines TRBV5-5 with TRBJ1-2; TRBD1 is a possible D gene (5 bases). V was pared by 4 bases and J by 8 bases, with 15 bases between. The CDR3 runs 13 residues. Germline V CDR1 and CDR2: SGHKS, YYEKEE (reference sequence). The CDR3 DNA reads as TGTGCCAGCAGCCATATCGGCGGGGGAGGCTACACCTTC. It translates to CASSHIGGGGYTF.

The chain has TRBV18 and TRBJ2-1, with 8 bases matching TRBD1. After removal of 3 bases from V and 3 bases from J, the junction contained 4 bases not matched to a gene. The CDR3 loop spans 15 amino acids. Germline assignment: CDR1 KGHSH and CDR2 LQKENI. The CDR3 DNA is TGTGCCAGCTCACCTGTTGGACAGGGCTACAATGAGCAGTTCTTC. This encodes CASSPVGQGYNEQFF.

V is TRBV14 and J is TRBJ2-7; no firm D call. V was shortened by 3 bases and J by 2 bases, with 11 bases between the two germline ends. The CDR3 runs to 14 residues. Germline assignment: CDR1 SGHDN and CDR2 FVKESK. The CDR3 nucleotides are TGTGCCAGCAGCCAGCGCTGGTCGGCCTACGAGCAGTACTTC. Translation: CASSQRWSAYEQYF. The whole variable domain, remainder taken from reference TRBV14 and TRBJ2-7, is EAGVTQFPSHSVIEKGQTVTLRCDPISGHDNLYWYRRVMGKEIKFLLHFVKESKQDESGMPNNRFLAERTGGTYSTLKVQPAELEDSGVYFCASSQRWSAYEQYFGPGTRLTVT.

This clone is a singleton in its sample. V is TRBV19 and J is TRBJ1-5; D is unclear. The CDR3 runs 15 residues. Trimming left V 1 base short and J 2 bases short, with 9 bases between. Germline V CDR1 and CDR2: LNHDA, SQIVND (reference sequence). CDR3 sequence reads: CASSIVKGGNQPQHF. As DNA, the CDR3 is TGTGCCAGTAGTATAGTGAAGGGAGGCAATCAGCCCCAGCATTTT. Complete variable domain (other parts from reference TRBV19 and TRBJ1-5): DGGITQSPKYLFRKEGQNVTLSCEQNLNHDAMYWYRQDPGQGLRLIYYSQIVNDFQKGDIAEGYSVSREKKESFPLTVTSAQKNPTAFYLCASSIVKGGNQPQHFGDGTRLSIL.

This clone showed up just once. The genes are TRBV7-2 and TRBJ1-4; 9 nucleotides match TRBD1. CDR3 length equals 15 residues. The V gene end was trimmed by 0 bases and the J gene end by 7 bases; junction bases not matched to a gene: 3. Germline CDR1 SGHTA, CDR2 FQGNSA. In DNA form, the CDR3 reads TGTGCCAGCAGCTTAGCCGGGACAGGGAGTGAAAAACTGTTTTTT. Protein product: CASSLAGTGSEKLFF. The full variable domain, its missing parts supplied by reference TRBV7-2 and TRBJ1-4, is GAGVSQSPSNKVTEKGKDVELRCDPISGHTALYWYRQSLGQGLEFLIYFQGNSAPDKSGLPSDRFSAERTGGSVSTLTIQRTQQEDSAVYLCASSLAGTGSEKLFFGSGTQLSVL.

This CDR3 reads CASSLARDYYEQYF. The DNA of the CDR3 is TGTGCCAGCAGCTTAGCCCGGGACTACTACGAGCAGTACTTC. The J gene is TRBJ2-7, the V gene TRBV7-2, with 7 bases that match TRBD2. The germline V gene has CDR1 SGHTA and CDR2 FQGNSA. The CDR3 is 14 residues long. Trimming removed 0 bases from V and 3 bases from J; junction bases left unmatched: 2.

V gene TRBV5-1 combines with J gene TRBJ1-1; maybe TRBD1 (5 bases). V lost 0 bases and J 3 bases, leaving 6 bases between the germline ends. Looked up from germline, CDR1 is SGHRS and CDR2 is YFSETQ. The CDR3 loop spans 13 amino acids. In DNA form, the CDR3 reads TGCGCCAGCAGCTTGGCGGGGGACACTGAAGCTTTCTTT. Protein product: CASSLAGDTEAFF.

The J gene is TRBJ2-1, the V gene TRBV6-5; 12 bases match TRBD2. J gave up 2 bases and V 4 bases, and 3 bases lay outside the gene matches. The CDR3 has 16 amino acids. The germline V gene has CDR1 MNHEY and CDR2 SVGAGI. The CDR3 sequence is CASSSRTSGAYNEQFF. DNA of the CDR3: TGTGCCAGCAGTTCACGGACTAGCGGGGCCTACAATGAGCAGTTCTTC.

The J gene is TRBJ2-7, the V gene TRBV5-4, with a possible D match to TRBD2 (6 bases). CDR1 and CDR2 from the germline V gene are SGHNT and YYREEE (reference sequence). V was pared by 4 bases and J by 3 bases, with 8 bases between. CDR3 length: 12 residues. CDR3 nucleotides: TGTGCCAGCAGCGTCGGGGGCTACGAGCAGTACTTC. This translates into CASSVGGYEQYF.

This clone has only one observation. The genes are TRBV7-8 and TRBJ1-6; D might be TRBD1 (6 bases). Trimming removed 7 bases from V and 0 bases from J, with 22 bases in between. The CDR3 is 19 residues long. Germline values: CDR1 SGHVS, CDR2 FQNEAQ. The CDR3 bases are TGTGCCAGCACCCTTGTCATCGGGGGGGCCGACTCCTATAATTCACCCCTCCACTTT. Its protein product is CASTLVIGGADSYNSPLHF. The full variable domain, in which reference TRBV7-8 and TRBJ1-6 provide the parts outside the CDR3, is GAGVSQSPRYKVAKRGQDVALRCDPISGHVSLFWYQQALGQGPEFLTYFQNEAQLDKSGLPSDRFFAERPEGSVSTLKIQRTQQEDSAVYLCASTLVIGGADSYNSPLHFGNGTRLTVT.

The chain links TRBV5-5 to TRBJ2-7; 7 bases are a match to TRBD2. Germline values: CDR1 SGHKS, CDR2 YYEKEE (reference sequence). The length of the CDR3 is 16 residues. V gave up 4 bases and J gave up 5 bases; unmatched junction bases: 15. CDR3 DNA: TGTGCCAGCAGCCCCAGTACTAGCGCCCTCCCCCACGAGCAGTACTTC. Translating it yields CASSPSTSALPHEQYF.

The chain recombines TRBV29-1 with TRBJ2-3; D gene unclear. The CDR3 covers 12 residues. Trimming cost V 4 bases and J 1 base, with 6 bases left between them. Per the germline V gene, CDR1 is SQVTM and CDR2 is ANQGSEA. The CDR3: CSVVSGTDTQYF. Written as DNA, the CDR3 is TGCAGCGTTGTATCCGGCACAGATACGCAGTATTTT.

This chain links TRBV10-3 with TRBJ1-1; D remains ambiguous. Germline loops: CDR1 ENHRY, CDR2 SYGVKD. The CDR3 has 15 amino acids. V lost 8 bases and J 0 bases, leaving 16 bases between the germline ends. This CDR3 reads CAIWSGSLMNTEAFF. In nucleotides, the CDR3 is TGTGCCATCTGGTCGGGGTCCCTAATGAACACTGAAGCTTTCTTT.

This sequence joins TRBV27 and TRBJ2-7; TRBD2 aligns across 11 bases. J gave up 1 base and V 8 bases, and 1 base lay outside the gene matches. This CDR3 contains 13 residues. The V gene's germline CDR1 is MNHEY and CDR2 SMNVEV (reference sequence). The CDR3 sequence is CASLAGGSYEQYF. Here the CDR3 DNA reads TGTGCCAGCCTAGCGGGGGGTTCCTACGAGCAGTACTTC.

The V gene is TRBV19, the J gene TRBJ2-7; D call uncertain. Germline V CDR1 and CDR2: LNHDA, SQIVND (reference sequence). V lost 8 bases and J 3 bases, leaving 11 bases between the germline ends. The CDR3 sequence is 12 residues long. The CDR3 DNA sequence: TGTGCCAGTTCTGATTTGCGCTACGAGCAGTACTTC. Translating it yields CASSDLRYEQYF.